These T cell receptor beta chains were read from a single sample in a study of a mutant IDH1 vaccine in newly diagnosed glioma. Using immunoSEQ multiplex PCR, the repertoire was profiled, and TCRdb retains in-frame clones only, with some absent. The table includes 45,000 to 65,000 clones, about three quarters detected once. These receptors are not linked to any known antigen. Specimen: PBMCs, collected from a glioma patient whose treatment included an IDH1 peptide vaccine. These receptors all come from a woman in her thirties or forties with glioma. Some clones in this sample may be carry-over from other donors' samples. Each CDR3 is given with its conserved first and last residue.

CDR3 protein: CASSQDIGELYGYTF; V gene: TRBV4-3; CDR3 length: 15
CDR3 protein: CAWSLGQGRNSPLHF; V gene: TRBV30; CDR3 length: 15
CDR3 protein: CASSPGGRTYEQYF; V gene: TRBV7-2; CDR3 length: 14
CDR3 protein: CASSLRGISNQPQHF; V gene: TRBV5-8; CDR3 length: 15
CDR3 protein: CASSKGRWDEKLFF; V gene: TRBV2; CDR3 length: 14
CDR3 protein: CASGQGPGTEAFF; V gene: TRBV11-3; CDR3 length: 13
CDR3 protein: CASRPGTGTRNEQFF; V gene: TRBV9; CDR3 length: 15
CDR3 protein: CAINQGANTGELFF; V gene: TRBV10-3; CDR3 length: 14
CDR3 protein: CASSSKGQGISGGELFF; V gene: TRBV5-1; CDR3 length: 17
CDR3 protein: CASSILGVPNQPQHF; V gene: TRBV19; CDR3 length: 15
CDR3 protein: CASSEPSPLHF; V gene: TRBV6-1; CDR3 length: 11
CDR3 protein: CASSLGALAGSSYEQYF; V gene: TRBV7-9; CDR3 length: 17
CDR3 protein: CSVTGGQGRDTQYF; V gene: TRBV29-1; CDR3 length: 14
CDR3 protein: CSVEGQGLAGYGYTF; V gene: TRBV29-1; CDR3 length: 15
CDR3 protein: CASSLGGPNEQFF; V gene: TRBV11-2; CDR3 length: 13
CDR3 protein: CASSLLATNEKLFF; V gene: TRBV5-6; CDR3 length: 14
CDR3 protein: CASREGLGETQYF; V gene: TRBV2; CDR3 length: 13
CDR3 protein: CAWRGTGGSNQPQHF; V gene: TRBV30; CDR3 length: 15
CDR3 protein: CASSPQGRGGKAKNIQYF; V gene: TRBV5-6; CDR3 length: 18
CDR3 protein: CASSESMGGTGAGANVLTF; V gene: TRBV6-1; CDR3 length: 19
CDR3 protein: CASSAAGGHGEQFF; V gene: TRBV25-1; CDR3 length: 14
CDR3 protein: CAWSFGTANEKLFF; V gene: TRBV30; CDR3 length: 14
CDR3 protein: CASSRKGQGTSYSNQPQHF; V gene: TRBV7-9; CDR3 length: 19
CDR3 protein: CASSSDSGVQETQYF; V gene: TRBV5-4; CDR3 length: 15
CDR3 protein: CASSLWQSYGYTF; V gene: TRBV5-4; CDR3 length: 13
CDR3 protein: CASSTYSRNSPLHF; V gene: TRBV6-5; CDR3 length: 14
CDR3 protein: CASSPGPWTGNQPQHF; V gene: TRBV4-1; CDR3 length: 16
CDR3 protein: CASKPTGDGNQPQHF; V gene: TRBV6-5; CDR3 length: 15
CDR3 protein: CASSQGQDPRATEAFF; V gene: TRBV4-3; CDR3 length: 16
CDR3 protein: CASSLNRQGYEQYF; V gene: TRBV7-9; CDR3 length: 14
CDR3 protein: CASSEQEGSYEQYF; V gene: TRBV6-1; CDR3 length: 14
CDR3 protein: CASSLVTGFGYTF; V gene: TRBV5-1; CDR3 length: 13
CDR3 protein: CASSPRQGIYYGYTF; V gene: TRBV6-5; CDR3 length: 15
CDR3 protein: CASRRPGLGRRGANVLTF; V gene: TRBV11-2; CDR3 length: 18
CDR3 protein: CASLRGTGGQPQHF; V gene: TRBV6-1; CDR3 length: 14
CDR3 protein: CASSPGTGGTDTQYF; V gene: TRBV11-2; CDR3 length: 15
CDR3 protein: CASRRQGLNEKLFF; V gene: TRBV6-5; CDR3 length: 14
CDR3 protein: CASSQANAGYYGYTF; V gene: TRBV4-3; CDR3 length: 15